The 7 T cell receptor beta chains given below trace back to one sample, sequenced in a study of T cell responses to AZD1222 COVID-19 vaccine. Sequenced by immunoSEQ multiplex PCR; TCRdb stores in-frame clones only, minus some. The table has 150,000 to 200,000 clones, over 85% seen once. The sample here was peripheral blood, taken on day 0 of AZD1222 vaccination. The receptors were sampled from an adult in good health.

V gene TRBV4-1 combines with J gene TRBJ2-7; possibly TRBD1 or TRBD2 for D (6 bases each). Trimming shortened V by 0 bases and J by 3 bases, and 18 bases separated the two germline ends. This CDR3 is 17 amino acids long. Germline V gives CDR1 MGHRA, CDR2 YSYEKL. CDR3 region: CASSQEGGRGGYYEQYF. CDR3 in DNA: TGCGCCAGCAGCCAAGAAGGGGGTCGGGGAGGCTACTACGAGCAGTACTTC.

V and J are TRBV10-3 and TRBJ1-3; D may be TRBD1 (5 bases). The germline V gene encodes CDR1 ENHRY and CDR2 SYGVKD. The CDR3 has 18 amino acids. V dropped 5 bases and J dropped 0 bases, with 20 bases sitting between them. CDR3 nucleotide sequence: TGTGCCATCAGTCCTCAGGGCCTCATTGGGGGCTCTGGAAACACCATATATTTT. It encodes CAISPQGLIGGSGNTIYF.

The chain joins TRBV14 to TRBJ1-2; no firm D call. Trimming pared 2 bases from V and 2 bases from J, leaving 12 bases between. Germline V gives CDR1 SGHDN, CDR2 FVKESK. CDR3 length: 15 residues. The CDR3 protein is CASSQYPGENYGYTF. The CDR3 DNA reads as TGTGCCAGCAGCCAATACCCAGGCGAAAACTATGGCTACACCTTC.

The V call is TRBV18, the J call TRBJ2-7; D possibly corresponds to TRBD1 (5 bases). The CDR3 length is 14 residues. V was trimmed by 4 bases and J by 2 bases, leaving 12 bases between them. Germline CDR1 KGHSH, CDR2 LQKENI. The CDR3 region has the DNA TGTGCCAGCTCACGGGCTCAGGGTGCCTACGAGCAGTACTTC. This gives the protein CASSRAQGAYEQYF.

V and J are TRBV5-6 and TRBJ1-1; no firm D call. CDR1 SGHDT and CDR2 YYEEEE come from the germline V gene. The CDR3 contains 13 residues. V gave up 2 bases and J gave up 3 bases, with 8 bases separating them. This chain's CDR3 is CASSLRADTEAFF. The CDR3, as DNA: TGTGCCAGCAGCTTAAGGGCTGACACTGAAGCTTTCTTT.

The gene calls are TRBV11-2 and TRBJ2-1, with a tentative D call TRBD1 (5 bases). This CDR3 has 14 residues. Germline CDR1 SGHAT, CDR2 FQNNGV. Trimming took 4 bases from V and 3 from J, leaving 10 bases between them. In DNA form, the CDR3 reads TGTGCCAGCAGCTCCCTACAGGTCTACAATGAGCAGTTCTTC. Protein sequence: CASSSLQVYNEQFF.

This clone is a singleton in its sample. The chain links TRBV9 to TRBJ2-2, with D unclear. CDR1 and CDR2 from the germline V gene are SGDLS and YYNGEE. There are 15 residues in the CDR3. The V and J ends lost 4 bases and 2 bases respectively, with 12 bases between them. The CDR3, as DNA: TGTGCCAGCAGCCCCTGGACGGCCAACACCGGGGAGCTGTTTTTT. This gives the protein CASSPWTANTGELFF.